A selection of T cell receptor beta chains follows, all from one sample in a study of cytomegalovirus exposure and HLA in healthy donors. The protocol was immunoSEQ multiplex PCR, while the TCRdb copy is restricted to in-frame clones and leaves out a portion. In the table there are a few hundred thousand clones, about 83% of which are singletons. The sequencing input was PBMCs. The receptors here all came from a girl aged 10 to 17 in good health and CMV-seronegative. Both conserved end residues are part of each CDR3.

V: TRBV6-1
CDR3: CASGRDTTYEKLFF

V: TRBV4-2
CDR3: CASSHSGRANNEQFF

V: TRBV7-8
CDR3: CASSLVALGQAGEQYF

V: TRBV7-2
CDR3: CASSLQGNYGYTF

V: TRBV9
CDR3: CASSAGDGNYGYTF

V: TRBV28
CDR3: CASRTGQPGNTIYF

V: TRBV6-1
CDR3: CASSHRNTQYF

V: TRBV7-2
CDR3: CASSLATGHSNQPQHF

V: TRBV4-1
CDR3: CASSQGGHLNTEAFF

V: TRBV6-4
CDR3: CASSGGDRGSYEQYF

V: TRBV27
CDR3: CASSLAGGANEKLFF